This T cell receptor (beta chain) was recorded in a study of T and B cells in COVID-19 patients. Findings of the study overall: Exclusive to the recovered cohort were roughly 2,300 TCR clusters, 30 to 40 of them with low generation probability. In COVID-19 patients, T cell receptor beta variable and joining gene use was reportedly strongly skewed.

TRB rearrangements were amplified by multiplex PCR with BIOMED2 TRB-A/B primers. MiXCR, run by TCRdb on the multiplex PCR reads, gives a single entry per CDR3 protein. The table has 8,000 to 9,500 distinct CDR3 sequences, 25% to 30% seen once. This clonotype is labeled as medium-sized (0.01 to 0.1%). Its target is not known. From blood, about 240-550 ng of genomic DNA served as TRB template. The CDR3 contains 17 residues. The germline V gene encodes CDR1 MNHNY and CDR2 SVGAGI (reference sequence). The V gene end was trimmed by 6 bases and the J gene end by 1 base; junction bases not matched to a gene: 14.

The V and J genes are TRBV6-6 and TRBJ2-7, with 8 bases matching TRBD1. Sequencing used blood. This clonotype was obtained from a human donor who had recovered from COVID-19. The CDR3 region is CASSYQIQGAKSYEQYF. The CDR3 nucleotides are TGTGCCAGCAGCTACCAAATTCAGGGGGCGAAGTCCTACGAGCAGTACTTC.